A single sample is the source of the 8 T cell receptor beta chains below, sequenced in a study of blood T cell repertoires in COVID-19. Produced via immunoSEQ multiplex PCR; TCRdb's table is partial and in-frame only. Of about 100,000 clones in the sample, nearly 90% were seen once. The sequenced sample was peripheral blood. The source of these receptors is a woman aged 55-69 years with acute or convalescent COVID-19.

The chain recombines TRBV21-1 with TRBJ1-4; the DNA was not used to check the table's D call, TRBD1. TRBV21-1 is deemed a pseudogene. The CDR3 sequence is 17 residues long. CDR3 region: CASSKGEQGDPNLKLFF. The CDR3 DNA follows: TGTGCCAGCAGCAAAGGGGAACAGGGAGACCCGAACCTAAAACTGTTTTTT.

V gene TRBV28 combines with J gene TRBJ2-1, with D perhaps matching TRBD2 (6 bases). From germline, CDR1 is MDHEN and CDR2 SYDVKM. This CDR3 is built from 16 residues. V lost 4 bases to trimming and J lost 5 bases, with 18 bases between them. The chain's CDR3 is CASSSPLGGGNNEQFF. CDR3 DNA: TGTGCCAGCAGTTCTCCTCTGGGAGGCGGAAACAATGAGCAGTTCTTC.

The V gene is TRBV12-3 or TRBV12-4, the J gene TRBJ2-7; 7 positions match TRBD1. The CDR3 sequence is 13 residues long. V shed 8 bases and J 4 bases; nucleotides not matched to a gene: 8. The CDR3 loop is CASAQQGLYEQYV. Written as DNA, the CDR3 is TGTGCCAGCGCTCAACAGGGGCTGTACGAGCAGTACGTC.

The chain has TRBV5-1 and TRBJ2-1; TRBD2 aligns across 9 bases. Per germline, CDR1 SGHRS and CDR2 YFSETQ. The CDR3 covers 18 residues. Trimming removed 1 base from V and 4 bases from J; junction bases left unmatched: 12. Written as DNA, the CDR3 is TGCGCCAGCAGCTTGTGGGGGGCGGCGGGAGGGCAGTACAATGAGCAGTTCTTC. This gives the protein CASSLWGAAGGQYNEQFF.

As concerns this clone: Different DNA sequences within this sample yield the same CDR3. The V gene is TRBV5-4, the J gene TRBJ1-1; 9 nucleotides agree with TRBD1. The CDR3 loop spans 14 amino acids. The germline V gene has CDR1 SGHNT and CDR2 YYREEE (reference sequence). J was trimmed by 3 bases and V by 3 bases; bases with no gene match: 3. CDR3 coding DNA: TGTGCCAGCAGCTCTGGACAGGGGTACACTGAAGCTTTCTTT. It specifies CASSSGQGYTEAFF.

The chain has TRBV7-8 and TRBJ1-4; 7 bases are a match to TRBD1. Trimming at V came to 3 bases and at J to 5 bases, leaving 3 bases not matched to a gene. CDR1 and CDR2 from the germline V gene are SGHVS and FQNEAQ. The length of the CDR3 is 14 residues. The CDR3, as DNA: TGTGCCAGCAGCTTCGGCAGGGGGAATGAAAAACTGTTTTTT. This codes for CASSFGRGNEKLFF.

The chain links TRBV6-5 to TRBJ2-3; 12 bases match TRBD2. This CDR3 is 15 amino acids long. With 5 bases clipped from V and 4 bases from J, the junction kept 4 bases outside the gene matches. CDR1 is MNHEY and CDR2 is SVGAGI in the germline V gene. CDR3 in DNA: TGTGCCAGCAGTCCGACTAGCGGGAGTGCAGATACGCAGTATTTT. Translation gives CASSPTSGSADTQYF.

This clone was found a few times. The chain joins TRBV29-1 to TRBJ2-5; D is uncertain. The CDR3 is made up of 11 amino acids. V was trimmed by 5 bases and J by 5 bases, leaving 9 bases between them. The germline CDR1 and CDR2 sequences are SQVTM and ANQGSEA. In DNA, the CDR3 is TGCAGCGTTTACAGCTTCGAGACCCAGTACTTC. Its protein is CSVYSFETQYF.